The sequence of this T cell receptor (beta chain) was determined in a study of PD-1 blockade in classical Hodgkin lymphoma. Overall study: Nivolumab was administered to patients intravenously at 3 mg/kg every 2 weeks.

Findings of the study overall: Healthy donors reportedly exceeded newly diagnosed patients in baseline TCR diversity.

The method was immunoSEQ multiplex PCR; TCRdb's version includes in-frame clones alone and lacks a portion of them. The sample carries more than 55,000 clones, 70% to 90% recorded once. Following autologous stem cell transplantation, relapse occurred in every patient, and exposure to brentuximab vedotin varied. Best responses included complete response and partial response; otherwise, the best response was progressive disease. Details on this clone: The target antigen is unknown.

The CDR3 extends over 14 amino acids. Germline-derived CDR1 and CDR2 are MNHEY and SVGAGI. Trimming shortened V by 6 bases and J by 1 base, and 12 bases separated the two germline ends. This chain uses TRBV6-5 with TRBJ1-1; no firm D call. The material was peripheral blood mononuclear cells (PBMCs), obtained before the second cycle of nivolumab. This clonotype was sampled from a human donor with classical Hodgkin lymphoma. The CDR3 is CASSPDLWNTEAFF. The CDR3 nucleotides are TGTGCCAGCAGCCCGGACCTATGGAACACTGAAGCTTTCTTT.